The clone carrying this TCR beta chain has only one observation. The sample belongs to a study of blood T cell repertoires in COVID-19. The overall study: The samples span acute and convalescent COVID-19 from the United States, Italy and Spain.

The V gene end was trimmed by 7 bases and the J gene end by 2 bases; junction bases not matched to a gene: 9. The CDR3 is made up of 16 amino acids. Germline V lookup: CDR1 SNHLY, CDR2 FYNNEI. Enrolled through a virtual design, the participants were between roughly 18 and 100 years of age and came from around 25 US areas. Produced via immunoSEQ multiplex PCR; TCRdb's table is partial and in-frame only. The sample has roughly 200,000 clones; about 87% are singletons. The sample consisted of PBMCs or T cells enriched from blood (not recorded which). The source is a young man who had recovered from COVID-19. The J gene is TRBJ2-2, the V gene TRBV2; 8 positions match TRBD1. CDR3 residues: CASNPQGVLNTGELFF. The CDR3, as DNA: TGTGCCAGCAACCCACAGGGGGTCCTCAACACCGGGGAGCTGTTTTTT.